This T cell receptor beta chain was identified during a study of shared clonotypes between healthy human individuals. The protocol was immunoSEQ multiplex PCR, while the TCRdb copy is restricted to in-frame clones and leaves out a portion. The sample lists some 2 million clones; about 95% were seen once. A remark on this clone: Within the sample, other DNA sequences also encode this same CDR3.

Naive CD8 cells comprised CD45RO-negative, CCR7-positively selected cells, excluding terminally differentiated effector memory CD45RA+ cells. This receptor was taken from a man younger than 35 in good health. Sequenced input: naive CD8+ T cells sorted from blood.

The CDR3 region has the DNA TGTGCCAGCAGCTTGGTAGGGACAGGGGTCGAGACCCAGTACTTC. This sequence encodes CASSLVGTGVETQYF. The chain carries TRBV5-4 and TRBJ2-5, with 10 nucleotides matching TRBD1. The germline V gene encodes CDR1 SGHNT and CDR2 YYREEE (reference sequence). V dropped 0 bases and J dropped 5; count of bases not matched to a gene: 4. This CDR3 is 15 amino acids long.